This is a list of T cell receptor beta chains from one sample in a study of CXCR3-negative and CXCR3-positive naive CD8 T cells. TCRdb re-called the 5' RACE reads and shows each CDR3 protein once, DNA omitted. The sample table sets out 55,000 to 65,000 distinct CDR3 sequences. Sequencing was done on a sample of naive CXCR3- CD8+ T cells from blood. These receptors all stem from a human donor in good health. Some clones in this sample may be carry-over from other donors' samples. Each CDR3 is given with its conserved first and last residue. Each record gives: clone size, V gene, J gene, CDR3 protein. Rows may omit the clone size; those that give it use once, few, many or a size class.

.	TRBV7-2	TRBJ2-7	CASSLSPGTSNEQYF
.	TRBV4-2	TRBJ2-7	CASSQTPAGDSYEQYF
.	TRBV29-1	TRBJ1-2	CSVQPGQGDYGYTF
.	TRBV2	TRBJ2-2	CASSEESVFTNTGELFF
.	TRBV7-2	TRBJ1-6	CASSLAGGGSPLHF
.	TRBV29-1	TRBJ2-2	CSVAMGDSAGELFF
.	TRBV6-5	TRBJ2-5	CASSYYRGQETQYF
.	TRBV21-1	TRBJ1-1	CASSKALGTELPEAFF
.	TRBV28	TRBJ2-1	CASSSLAGTYNEQFF
.	TRBV16	TRBJ1-6	CASSKQSWNSPLHF
.	TRBV7-2	TRBJ2-7	CASSLMGDRAYEQYF
.	TRBV29-1	TRBJ2-1	CSVERVNEQFF
.	TRBV4-1	TRBJ2-7	CASSQDSEGPGKYF
.	TRBV28	TRBJ2-1	CASSLPTGQGTVEQFF
.	TRBV29-1	TRBJ2-7	CSVEKGQPYEQYF
.	TRBV5-8	TRBJ2-3	CASSFKPGRRTPDTQYF
.	TRBV21-1	TRBJ2-5	CATGGRSQETQYF
.	TRBV29-1	TRBJ2-3	CGVSGTVLDTQYF
.	TRBV6-6	TRBJ2-5	CASSFQLEPEKETQYF
.	TRBV6-4	TRBJ1-2	CAITNRESGLFSGYTF
.	TRBV20-1	TRBJ2-3	CSAQDSVGPDTQYF
.	TRBV29-1	TRBJ1-5	CSVTGTGGGQPQHF
.	TRBV7-2	TRBJ1-4	CASSLGRTGPNEKLFF
.	TRBV7-2	TRBJ1-1	CASSHEAFMNTEAFF
.	TRBV29-1	TRBJ2-2	CSVNAGTGDTGELFF
.	TRBV12-3/TRBV12-4	TRBJ2-7	CASSFGTGAYEQYF
.	TRBV5-5	TRBJ1-5	CASSLGIDSNQPQHF
.	TRBV7-8	TRBJ2-1	CASSRRQGSPRDNEQFF
.	TRBV21-1	TRBJ1-1	CASSKGVARRRTEAFF
.	TRBV14	TRBJ1-2	CASSQCRQWGGPAYGYTF
.	TRBV11-2	TRBJ1-5	CASSLAPGEPQHF
.	TRBV20-1	TRBJ2-4	CSARDPSGGGNIQYF
.	TRBV28	TRBJ2-1	CASSLTPGQSYNEQFF
medium-sized	TRBV30	TRBJ1-5	CAWSSSVGQPQHF
.	TRBV7-2	TRBJ2-7	CASSAPGQSGEQYF